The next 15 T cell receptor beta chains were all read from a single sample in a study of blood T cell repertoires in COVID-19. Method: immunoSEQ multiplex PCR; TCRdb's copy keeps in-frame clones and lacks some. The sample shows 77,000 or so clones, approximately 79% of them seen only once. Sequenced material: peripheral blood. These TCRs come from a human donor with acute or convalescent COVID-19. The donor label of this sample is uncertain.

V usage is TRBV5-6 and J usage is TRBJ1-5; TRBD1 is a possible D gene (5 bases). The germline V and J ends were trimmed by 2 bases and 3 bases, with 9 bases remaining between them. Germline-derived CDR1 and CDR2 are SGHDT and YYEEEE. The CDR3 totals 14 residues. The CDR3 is CASSFGGYNQPQHF. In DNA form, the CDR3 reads TGTGCCAGCAGCTTCGGGGGGTACAATCAGCCCCAGCATTTT.

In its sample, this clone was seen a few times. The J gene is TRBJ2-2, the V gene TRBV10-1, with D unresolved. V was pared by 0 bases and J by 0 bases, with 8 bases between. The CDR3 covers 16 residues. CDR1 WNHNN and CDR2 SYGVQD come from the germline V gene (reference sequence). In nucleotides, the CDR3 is TGCGCCAGCAGTGAGTCCGTAGGAGCGAACACCGGGGAGCTGTTTTTT. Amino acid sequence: CASSESVGANTGELFF.

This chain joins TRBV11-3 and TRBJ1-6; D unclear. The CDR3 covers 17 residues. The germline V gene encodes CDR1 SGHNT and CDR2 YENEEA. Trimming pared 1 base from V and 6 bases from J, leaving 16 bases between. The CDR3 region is CASSLGTDGGFNSPLHF. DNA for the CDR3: TGTGCCAGCAGCTTAGGGACGGACGGAGGGTTTAATTCACCCCTCCACTTT.

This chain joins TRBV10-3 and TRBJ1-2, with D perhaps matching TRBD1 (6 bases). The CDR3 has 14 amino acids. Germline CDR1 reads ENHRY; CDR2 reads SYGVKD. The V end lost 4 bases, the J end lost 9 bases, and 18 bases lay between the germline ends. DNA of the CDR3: TGTGCCATCAGTGCCATCCTGACGGGGGGCAGCTACACCTTC. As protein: CAISAILTGGSYTF.

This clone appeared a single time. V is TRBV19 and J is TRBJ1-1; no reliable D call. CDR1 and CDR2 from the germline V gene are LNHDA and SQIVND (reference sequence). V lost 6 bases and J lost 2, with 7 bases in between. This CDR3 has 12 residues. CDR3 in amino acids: CASSRGNTEAFF. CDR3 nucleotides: TGTGCCAGTAGCCGGGGTAACACTGAAGCTTTCTTT.

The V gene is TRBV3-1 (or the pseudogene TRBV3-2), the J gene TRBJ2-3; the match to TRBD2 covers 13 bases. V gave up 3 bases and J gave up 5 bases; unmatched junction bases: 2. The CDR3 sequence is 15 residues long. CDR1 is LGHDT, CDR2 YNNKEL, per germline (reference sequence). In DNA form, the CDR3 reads TGTGCCAGCAGCCAGACTAGCGGGGGGAAAGATACGCAGTATTTT. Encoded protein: CASSQTSGGKDTQYF.

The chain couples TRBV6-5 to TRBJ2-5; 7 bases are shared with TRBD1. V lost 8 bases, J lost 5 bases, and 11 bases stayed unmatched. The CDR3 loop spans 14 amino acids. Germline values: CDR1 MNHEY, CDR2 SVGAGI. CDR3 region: CASALGDSFETQYF. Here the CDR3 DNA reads TGTGCCAGCGCCCTTGGGGACAGTTTCGAGACCCAGTACTTC.

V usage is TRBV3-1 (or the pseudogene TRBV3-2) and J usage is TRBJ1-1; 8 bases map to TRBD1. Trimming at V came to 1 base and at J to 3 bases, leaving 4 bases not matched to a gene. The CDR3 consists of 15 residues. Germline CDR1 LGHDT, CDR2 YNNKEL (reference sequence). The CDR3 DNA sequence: TGTGCCAGCAGCCAAGGGACAGGGAGGGACACTGAAGCTTTCTTT. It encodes CASSQGTGRDTEAFF.

The CDR3 loop is CASRRDSYNEQFF. As DNA, the CDR3 is TGTGCCAGCAGAAGGGACAGCTACAATGAGCAGTTCTTC. The J gene is TRBJ2-1, the V gene TRBV2; 7 nucleotides match TRBD1. Looked up from germline, CDR1 is SNHLY and CDR2 is FYNNEI. The CDR3 has 13 amino acids. V shed 6 bases and J 3 bases; nucleotides not matched to a gene: 2.

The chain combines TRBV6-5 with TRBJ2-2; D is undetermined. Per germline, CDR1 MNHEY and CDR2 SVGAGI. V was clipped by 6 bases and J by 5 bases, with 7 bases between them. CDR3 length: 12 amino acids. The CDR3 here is CASSPTTGELFF. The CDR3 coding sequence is TGTGCCAGCAGCCCCACAACCGGGGAGCTGTTTTTT.

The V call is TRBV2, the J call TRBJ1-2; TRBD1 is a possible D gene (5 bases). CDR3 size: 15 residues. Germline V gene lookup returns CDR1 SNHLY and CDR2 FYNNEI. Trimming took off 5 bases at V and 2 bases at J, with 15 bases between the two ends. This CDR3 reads CASSPTVNYNYGYTF. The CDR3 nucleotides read TGTGCCAGCAGTCCGACAGTAAACTACAACTATGGCTACACCTTC.

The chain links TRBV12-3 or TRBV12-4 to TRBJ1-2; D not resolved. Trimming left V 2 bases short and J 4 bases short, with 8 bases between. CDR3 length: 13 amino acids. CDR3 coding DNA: TGTGCCAGCAGTTTACAGGCCTCCTATGGCTACACCTTC. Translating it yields CASSLQASYGYTF.

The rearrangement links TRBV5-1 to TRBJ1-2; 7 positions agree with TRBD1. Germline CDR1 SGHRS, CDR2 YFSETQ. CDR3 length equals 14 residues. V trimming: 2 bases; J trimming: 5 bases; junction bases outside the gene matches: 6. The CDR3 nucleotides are TGCGCCAGCAGCTTAGGCAGGGGGGCTTATGGCTACACCTTC. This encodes CASSLGRGAYGYTF.

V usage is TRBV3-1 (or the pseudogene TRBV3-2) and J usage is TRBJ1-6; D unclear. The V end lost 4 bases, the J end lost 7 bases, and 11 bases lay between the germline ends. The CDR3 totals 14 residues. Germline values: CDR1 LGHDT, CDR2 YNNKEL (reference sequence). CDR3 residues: CASSLRESNSPLHF. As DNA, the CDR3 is TGTGCCAGCAGCCTGAGGGAATCGAATTCACCCCTCCACTTT.

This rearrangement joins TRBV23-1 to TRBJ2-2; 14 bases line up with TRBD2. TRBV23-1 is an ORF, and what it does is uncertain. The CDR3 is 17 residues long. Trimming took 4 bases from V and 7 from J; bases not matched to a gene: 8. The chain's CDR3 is CASSLPGLAGVIGELFF. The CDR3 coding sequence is TGCGCCAGCAGTCTCCCGGGACTAGCGGGAGTGATCGGGGAGCTGTTTTTT.